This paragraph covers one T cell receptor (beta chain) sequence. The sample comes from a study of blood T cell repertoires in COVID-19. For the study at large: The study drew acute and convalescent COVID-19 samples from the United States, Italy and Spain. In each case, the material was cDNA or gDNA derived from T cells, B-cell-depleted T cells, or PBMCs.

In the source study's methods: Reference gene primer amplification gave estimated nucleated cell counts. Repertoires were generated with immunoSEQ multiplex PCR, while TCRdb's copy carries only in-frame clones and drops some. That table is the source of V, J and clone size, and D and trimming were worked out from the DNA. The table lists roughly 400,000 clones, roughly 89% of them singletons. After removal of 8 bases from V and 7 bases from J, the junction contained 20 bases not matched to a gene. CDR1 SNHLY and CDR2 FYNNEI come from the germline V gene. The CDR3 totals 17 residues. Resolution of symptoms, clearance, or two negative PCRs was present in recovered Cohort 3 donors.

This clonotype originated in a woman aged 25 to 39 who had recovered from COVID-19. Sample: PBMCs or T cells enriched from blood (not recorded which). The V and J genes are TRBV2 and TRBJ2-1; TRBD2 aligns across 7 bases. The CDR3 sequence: CASRYFQGGSGLNEQFF. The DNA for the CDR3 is TGTGCCAGCCGATACTTCCAAGGAGGTAGCGGGTTGAATGAGCAGTTCTTC.